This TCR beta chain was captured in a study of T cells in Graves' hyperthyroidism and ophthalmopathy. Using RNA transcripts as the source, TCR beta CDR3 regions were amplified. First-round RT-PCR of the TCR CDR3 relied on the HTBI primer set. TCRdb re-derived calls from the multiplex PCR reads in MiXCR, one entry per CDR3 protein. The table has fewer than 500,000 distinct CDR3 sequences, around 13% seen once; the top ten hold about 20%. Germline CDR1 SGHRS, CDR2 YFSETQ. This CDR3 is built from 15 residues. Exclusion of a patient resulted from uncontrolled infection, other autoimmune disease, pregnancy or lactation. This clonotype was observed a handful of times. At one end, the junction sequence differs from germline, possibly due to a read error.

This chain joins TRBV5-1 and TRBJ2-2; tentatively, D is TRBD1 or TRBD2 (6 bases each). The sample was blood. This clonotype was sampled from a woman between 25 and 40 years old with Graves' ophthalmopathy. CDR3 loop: CASSLGGANTGELSF. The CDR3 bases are TGCGCCAGCAGCTTGGGGGGGGCGAACACCGGGGAGCTGTCTTTT.